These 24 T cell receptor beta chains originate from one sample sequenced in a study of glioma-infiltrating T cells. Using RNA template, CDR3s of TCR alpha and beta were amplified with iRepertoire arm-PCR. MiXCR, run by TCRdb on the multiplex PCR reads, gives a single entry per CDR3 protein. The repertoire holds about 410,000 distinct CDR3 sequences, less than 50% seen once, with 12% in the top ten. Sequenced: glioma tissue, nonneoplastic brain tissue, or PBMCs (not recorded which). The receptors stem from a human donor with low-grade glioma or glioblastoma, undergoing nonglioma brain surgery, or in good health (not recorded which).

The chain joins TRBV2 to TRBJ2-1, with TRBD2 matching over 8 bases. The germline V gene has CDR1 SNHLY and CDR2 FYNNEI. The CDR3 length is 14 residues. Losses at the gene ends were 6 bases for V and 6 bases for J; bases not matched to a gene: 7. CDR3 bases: TGTGCCAGCAGGACACCGGGACTAGTCAATGAGCAGTTCTTC. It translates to CASRTPGLVNEQFF.

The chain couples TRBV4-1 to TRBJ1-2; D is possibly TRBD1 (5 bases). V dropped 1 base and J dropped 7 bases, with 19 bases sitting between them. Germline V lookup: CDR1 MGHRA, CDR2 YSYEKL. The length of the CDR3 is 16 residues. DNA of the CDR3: TGCGCCAGCAGCCAAGCCCCGAGGGGTATTGACTGTGGCTACACCTTC. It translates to CASSQAPRGIDCGYTF.

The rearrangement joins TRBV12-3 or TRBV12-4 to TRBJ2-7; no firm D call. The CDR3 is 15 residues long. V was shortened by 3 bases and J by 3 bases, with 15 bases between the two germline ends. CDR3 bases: TGTGCCAGCAGTTTCTCGTACAACCAGGTCTACGAGCAGTACTTC. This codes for CASSFSYNQVYEQYF.

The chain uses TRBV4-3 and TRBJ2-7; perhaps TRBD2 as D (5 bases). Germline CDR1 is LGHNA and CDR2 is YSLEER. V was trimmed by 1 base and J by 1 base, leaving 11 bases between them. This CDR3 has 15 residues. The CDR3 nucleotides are TGCGCCAGCAGCCAAGCGGGGAGTTCATCCTACGAGCAGTACTTC. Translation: CASSQAGSSSYEQYF.

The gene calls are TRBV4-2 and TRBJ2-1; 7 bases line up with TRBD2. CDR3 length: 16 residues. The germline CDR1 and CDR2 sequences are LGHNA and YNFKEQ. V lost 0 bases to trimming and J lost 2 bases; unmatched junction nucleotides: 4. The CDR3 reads CASSQETSGAYNEQFF. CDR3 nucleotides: TGTGCCAGCAGCCAAGAAACCAGCGGGGCCTACAATGAGCAGTTCTTC.

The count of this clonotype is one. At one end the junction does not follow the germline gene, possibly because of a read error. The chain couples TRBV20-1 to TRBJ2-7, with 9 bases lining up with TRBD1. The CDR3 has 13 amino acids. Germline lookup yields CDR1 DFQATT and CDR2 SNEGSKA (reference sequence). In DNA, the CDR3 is TGCAGTCCAATGGGGACAGGGAGCTACGAGCAGCACTTC. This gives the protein CSPMGTGSYEQHF.

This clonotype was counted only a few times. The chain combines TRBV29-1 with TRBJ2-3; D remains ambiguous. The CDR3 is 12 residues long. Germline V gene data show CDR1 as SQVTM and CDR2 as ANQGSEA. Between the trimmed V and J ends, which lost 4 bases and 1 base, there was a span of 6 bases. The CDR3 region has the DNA TGCAGCGTTGGTCCACGCACAGATACGCAGTATTTT. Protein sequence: CSVGPRTDTQYF.

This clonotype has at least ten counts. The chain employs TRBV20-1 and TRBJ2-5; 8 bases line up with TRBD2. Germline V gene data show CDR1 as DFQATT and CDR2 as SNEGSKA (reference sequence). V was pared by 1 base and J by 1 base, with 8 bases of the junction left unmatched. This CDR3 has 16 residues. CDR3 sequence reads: CSARGLLAERQETQYF. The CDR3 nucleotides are TGCAGTGCTAGAGGGCTACTAGCGGAGCGCCAAGAGACCCAGTACTTC.

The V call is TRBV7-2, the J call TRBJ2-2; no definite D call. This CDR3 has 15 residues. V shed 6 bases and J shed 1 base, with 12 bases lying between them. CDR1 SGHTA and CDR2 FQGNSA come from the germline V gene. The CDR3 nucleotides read TGTGCCAGCAGTTATTCACCAGGGAACACCGGGGAGCTGTTTTTT. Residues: CASSYSPGNTGELFF. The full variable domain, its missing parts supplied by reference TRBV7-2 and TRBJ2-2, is GAGVSQSPSNKVTEKGKDVELRCDPISGHTALYWYRQSLGQGLEFLIYFQGNSAPDKSGLPSDRFSAERTGGSVSTLTIQRTQQEDSAVYLCASSYSPGNTGELFFGEGSRLTVL.

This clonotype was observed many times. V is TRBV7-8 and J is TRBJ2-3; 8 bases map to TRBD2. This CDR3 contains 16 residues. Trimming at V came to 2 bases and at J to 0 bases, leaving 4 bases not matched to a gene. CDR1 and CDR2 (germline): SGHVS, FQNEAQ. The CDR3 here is CASSLYAGGSTDTQYF. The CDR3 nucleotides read TGTGCCAGCAGCTTATATGCGGGAGGTAGCACAGATACGCAGTATTTT.

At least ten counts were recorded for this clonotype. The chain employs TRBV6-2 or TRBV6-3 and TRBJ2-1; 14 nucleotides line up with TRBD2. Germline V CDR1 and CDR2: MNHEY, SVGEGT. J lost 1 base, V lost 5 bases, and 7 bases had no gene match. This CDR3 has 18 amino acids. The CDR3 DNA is TGTGCCAGCAGTCATCCACGGACTAGCGGGGGGTCCTACAATGAGCAGTTCTTC. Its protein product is CASSHPRTSGGSYNEQFF.

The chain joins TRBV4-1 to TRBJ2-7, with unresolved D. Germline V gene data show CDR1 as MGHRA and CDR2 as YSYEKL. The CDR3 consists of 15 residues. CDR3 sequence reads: CSVAGVRVRSYEQYF. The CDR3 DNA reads TGCAGCGTCGCAGGCGTCCGGGTTCGCTCCTACGAGCAGTACTTC.

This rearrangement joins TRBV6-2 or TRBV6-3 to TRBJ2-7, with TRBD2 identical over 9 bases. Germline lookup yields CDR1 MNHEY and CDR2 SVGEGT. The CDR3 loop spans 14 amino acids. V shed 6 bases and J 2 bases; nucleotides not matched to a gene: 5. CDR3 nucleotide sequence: TGTGCCAGCAGATATAGCGGGAGAGCCTACGAGCAGTACTTC. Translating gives CASRYSGRAYEQYF.

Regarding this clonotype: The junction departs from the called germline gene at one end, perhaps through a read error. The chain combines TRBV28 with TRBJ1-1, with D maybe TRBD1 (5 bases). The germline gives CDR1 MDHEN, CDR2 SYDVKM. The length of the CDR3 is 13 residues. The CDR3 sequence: CASSPDTYTEASF. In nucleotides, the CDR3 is TGTGCCAGCAGTCCGGACACGTACACTGAAGCTTCCTTT.

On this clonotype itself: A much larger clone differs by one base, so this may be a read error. The CDR3 coding sequence is TGTGCCAGCAGGGACAGCTCCTACAATGAGCAGTCCTTC. It specifies CASRDSSYNEQSF. This rearrangement joins TRBV28 to TRBJ2-1, with a weak D call TRBD1 (6 bases). The CDR3 is 13 residues long. Germline V gives CDR1 MDHEN, CDR2 SYDVKM. The whole variable domain, filled in from reference TRBV28 and TRBJ2-1, reads DVKVTQSSRYLVKRTGEKVFLECVQDMDHENMFWYRQDPGLGLRLIYFSYDVKMKEKGDIPEGYSVSREKKERFSLILESASTNQTSMYLCASRDSSYNEQSFGPGTRLTVL.

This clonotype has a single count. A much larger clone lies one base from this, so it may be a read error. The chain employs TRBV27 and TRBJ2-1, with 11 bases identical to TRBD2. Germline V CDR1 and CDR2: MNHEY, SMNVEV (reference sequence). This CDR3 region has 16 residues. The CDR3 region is CASSRLAGQSYYEQFF. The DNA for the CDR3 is TGTGCCAGCAGTAGACTAGCGGGGCAATCCTACTATGAGCAGTTCTTC.

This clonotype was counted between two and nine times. The CDR3 DNA follows: TGCAGTGCTACAACGACAGGGACTTACTATGGCTACACCTTC. It codes for CSATTTGTYYGYTF. The rearrangement links TRBV20-1 to TRBJ1-2, with TRBD1 identical over 7 bases. CDR1 and CDR2 from the germline V gene are DFQATT and SNEGSKA (reference sequence). The junction had 8 bases not matched to a gene; V was cut back by 4 bases and J by 3 bases. CDR3 length: 14 amino acids.

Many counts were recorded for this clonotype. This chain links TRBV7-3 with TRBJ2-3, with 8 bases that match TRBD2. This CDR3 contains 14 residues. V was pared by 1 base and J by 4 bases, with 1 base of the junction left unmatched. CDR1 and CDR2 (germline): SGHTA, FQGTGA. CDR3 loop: CASSLSGRPDTQYF. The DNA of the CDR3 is TGTGCCAGCAGCTTAAGCGGGAGGCCAGATACGCAGTATTTT.

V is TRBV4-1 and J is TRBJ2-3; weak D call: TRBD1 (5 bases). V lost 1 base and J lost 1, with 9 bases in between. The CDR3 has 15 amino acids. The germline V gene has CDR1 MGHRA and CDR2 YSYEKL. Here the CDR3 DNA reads TGCGCCAGCAGCCAAGTTAGGGGCGGCACAGATACGCAGTATTTT. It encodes CASSQVRGGTDTQYF.

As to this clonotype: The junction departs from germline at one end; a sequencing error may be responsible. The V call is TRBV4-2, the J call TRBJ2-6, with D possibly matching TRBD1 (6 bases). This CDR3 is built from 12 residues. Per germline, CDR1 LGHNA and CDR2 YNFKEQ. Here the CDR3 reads CASSQGANVLTF. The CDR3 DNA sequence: TGTGCCAGCAGCCAGGGGGCGAACGTCCTGACTTTC.

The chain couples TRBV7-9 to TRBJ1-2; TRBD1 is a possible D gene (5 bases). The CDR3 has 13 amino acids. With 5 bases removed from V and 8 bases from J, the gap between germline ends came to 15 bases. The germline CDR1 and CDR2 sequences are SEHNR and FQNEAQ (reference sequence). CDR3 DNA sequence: TGTGCCAGCAGCCCAGTCGGCCGGGGCGGCTACACCTTC. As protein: CASSPVGRGGYTF.

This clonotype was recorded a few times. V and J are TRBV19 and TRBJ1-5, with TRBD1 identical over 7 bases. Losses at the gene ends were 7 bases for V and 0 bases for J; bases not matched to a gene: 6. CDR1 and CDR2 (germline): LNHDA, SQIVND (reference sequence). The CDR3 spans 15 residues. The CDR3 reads CASTGGPVSNQPQHF. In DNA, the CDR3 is TGTGCCAGTACAGGGGGTCCAGTTAGCAATCAGCCCCAGCATTTT.

In DNA, the CDR3 is TGTGCCAGCAGCGCTCCGAGGGAGATAGAGAGCACAGATACGCAGTATTTT. Translation: CASSAPREIESTDTQYF. The chain has TRBV7-9 and TRBJ2-3; tentative D call: TRBD2 (5 bases). From germline, CDR1 is SEHNR and CDR2 FQNEAQ (reference sequence). This CDR3 has 17 amino acids. Trimming cost V 5 bases and J 0 bases, with 18 bases left between them. Full variable domain (rest looked up from reference TRBV7-9 and TRBJ2-3): DTGVSQNPRHKITKRGQNVTFRCDPISEHNRLYWYRQTLGQGPEFLTYFQNEAQLEKSRLLSDRFSAERPKGSFSTLEIQRTEQGDSAMYLCASSAPREIESTDTQYFGPGTRLTVL.

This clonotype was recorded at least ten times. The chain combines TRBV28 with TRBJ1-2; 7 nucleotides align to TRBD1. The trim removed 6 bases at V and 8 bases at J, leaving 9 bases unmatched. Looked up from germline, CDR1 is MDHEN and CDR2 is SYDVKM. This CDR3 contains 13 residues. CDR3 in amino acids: CASRNDRAFGYTF. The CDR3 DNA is TGTGCCAGCAGAAATGACAGGGCTTTCGGCTACACCTTC.